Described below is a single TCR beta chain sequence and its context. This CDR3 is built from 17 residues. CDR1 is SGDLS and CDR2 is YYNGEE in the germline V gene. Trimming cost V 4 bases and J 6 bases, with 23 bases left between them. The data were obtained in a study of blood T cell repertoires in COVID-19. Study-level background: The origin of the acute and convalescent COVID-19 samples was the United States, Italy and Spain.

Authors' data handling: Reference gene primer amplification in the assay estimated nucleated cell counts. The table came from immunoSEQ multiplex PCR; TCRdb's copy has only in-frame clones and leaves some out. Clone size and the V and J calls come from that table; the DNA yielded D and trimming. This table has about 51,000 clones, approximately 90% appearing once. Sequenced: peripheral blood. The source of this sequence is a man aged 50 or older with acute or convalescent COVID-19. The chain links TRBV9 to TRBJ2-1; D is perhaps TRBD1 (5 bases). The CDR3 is CASSSPFGQGGFNEQFF. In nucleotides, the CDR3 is TGTGCCAGCAGCTCCCCTTTTGGTCAGGGTGGGTTCAATGAGCAGTTCTTC.